Each of the 16 T cell receptor beta chains below was sequenced from the same sample in a study of PD-L1 blockade in urothelial cancer. Profiling relied on immunoSEQ multiplex PCR, and the TCRdb table lists in-frame clones only, not all of them. The sample has 75,000 to 90,000 clones, roughly 80% seen once. Source: PBMCs, taken around atezolizumab (anti-PD-L1) treatment. The receptors come from a man in his 70s with urothelial cancer.

The J gene is TRBJ2-2, the V gene TRBV5-1, with 9 nucleotides matching TRBD2. This CDR3 region has 15 residues. The germline CDR1 and CDR2 sequences are SGHRS and YFSETQ. V shed 0 bases, J shed 6 bases, and the junction held 3 bases outside the gene matches. The CDR3 is CASSLDSGSAGELFF. DNA for the CDR3: TGCGCCAGCAGCTTGGATAGCGGGAGTGCCGGGGAGCTGTTTTTT.

The chain has TRBV5-4 and TRBJ2-1; 9 nucleotides align to TRBD2. The junction had 8 bases not matched to a gene; V was cut back by 0 bases and J by 7 bases. Germline CDR1 is SGHNT and CDR2 is YYREEE (reference sequence). The CDR3 runs to 16 residues. CDR3 nucleotide sequence: TGTGCCAGCAGCTTGGAGATAGCGGGAGAAGGAAATGAGCAGTTCTTC. Its translation is CASSLEIAGEGNEQFF. Full variable domain (missing parts from reference TRBV5-4 and TRBJ2-1): ETGVTQSPTHLIKTRGQQVTLRCSSQSGHNTVSWYQQALGQGPQFIFQYYREEENGRGNFPPRFSGLQFPNYSSELNVNALELDDSALYLCASSLEIAGEGNEQFFGPGTRLTVL.

This clone was detected only a few times. The rearrangement uses TRBV25-1 and TRBJ2-5, with D perhaps TRBD2 (6 bases). The CDR3 totals 12 residues. CDR1 MGHDK and CDR2 SYGVNS come from the germline V gene. Trimming took off 3 bases at V and 7 bases at J, with 9 bases between the two ends. CDR3 region: CASSEGGMTQYF. The CDR3 bases are TGTGCCAGCAGTGAGGGGGGAATGACCCAGTACTTC.

The chain has TRBV11-3 and TRBJ1-1; 8 positions agree with TRBD1. The ends lost 8 bases at V and 3 bases at J; junction bases unmatched: 5. The CDR3 has 13 amino acids. CDR1 SGHNT and CDR2 YENEEA come from the germline V gene. For the CDR3, the DNA is TGTGCCAGCGGACAGGGCGGTGACACTGAAGCTTTCTTT. Its protein is CASGQGGDTEAFF.

The genes are TRBV5-6 and TRBJ2-5; 9 nucleotides agree with TRBD1. The better agreement between TRBJ2-7 and the DNA end casts doubt on the J call. There are 13 residues in the CDR3. CDR1 SGHDT and CDR2 YYEEEE come from the germline V gene. The DNA for the CDR3 is TGTGCCAGCAGCTTCACAGGGGGCGGCGAGCAGTACTTC. It is translated as CASSFTGGGEQYF.

This rearrangement joins TRBV5-1 to TRBJ1-6; TRBD1 matches at 7 bases. This CDR3 has 15 amino acids. CDR1 SGHRS and CDR2 YFSETQ come from the germline V gene. V trimming: 3 bases; J trimming: 7 bases; junction bases outside the gene matches: 7. CDR3 region: CASSSGQEMNSPLHF. The DNA for the CDR3 is TGCGCCAGCAGCTCCGGACAGGAGATGAATTCACCCCTCCACTTT. Using reference TRBV5-1 and TRBJ1-6 for the parts outside the CDR3, the full variable domain is KAGVTQTPRYLIKTRGQQVTLSCSPISGHRSVSWYQQTPGQGLQFLFEYFSETQRNKGNFPGRFSGRQFSNSRSEMNVSTLELGDSALYLCASSSGQEMNSPLHFGNGTRLTVT.

CDR3 amino acids: CASSPRTGDYNEQFF. DNA of the CDR3: TGTGCCAGCAGCCCCCGGACAGGGGATTACAATGAGCAGTTCTTC. The chain employs TRBV11-3 and TRBJ2-1; 9 nucleotides align to TRBD1. The CDR3 has 15 amino acids. Looked up from germline, CDR1 is SGHNT and CDR2 is YENEEA. The V gene end was trimmed by 5 bases and the J gene end by 4 bases; junction bases not matched to a gene: 6.

The table lists this clone with a count of one. This chain uses TRBV5-4 with TRBJ2-5; TRBD2 matches 9 bases. V gave up 0 bases and J gave up 0 bases; unmatched junction bases: 3. From germline, CDR1 is SGHNT and CDR2 YYREEE (reference sequence). This CDR3 is 16 amino acids long. The CDR3 nucleotides are TGTGCCAGCAGCTTGGCTAGCGGGGCCAACCAAGAGACCCAGTACTTC. This codes for CASSLASGANQETQYF.

The rearrangement links TRBV5-4 to TRBJ2-4; a possible D gene is TRBD2 (6 bases). The V end lost 0 bases, the J end lost 0 bases, and 10 bases lay between the germline ends. The CDR3 contains 16 residues. Germline lookup yields CDR1 SGHNT and CDR2 YYREEE (reference sequence). CDR3 DNA sequence: TGTGCCAGCAGCTTGGGCGGGGTGGCAGCCAAAAACATTCAGTACTTC. Translation gives CASSLGGVAAKNIQYF. Full variable domain (outside the CDR3, taken from reference TRBV5-4 and TRBJ2-4): ETGVTQSPTHLIKTRGQQVTLRCSSQSGHNTVSWYQQALGQGPQFIFQYYREEENGRGNFPPRFSGLQFPNYSSELNVNALELDDSALYLCASSLGGVAAKNIQYFGAGTRLSVL.

For the CDR3, the DNA is TGTGCCAGCAGCTTGGACAGGGTTCCCCAAGAGACCCAGTACTTC. It specifies CASSLDRVPQETQYF. The genes are TRBV28 and TRBJ2-5; 8 bases fit TRBD1. CDR3 length: 15 residues. V lost 6 bases, J lost 1 base, and 7 bases stayed unmatched. Germline lookup yields CDR1 MDHEN and CDR2 SYDVKM.

CDR3 coding DNA: TGTGCCAGCAAACGACAGGGGCCGAACACTGAAGCTTTCTTT. It yields the protein CASKRQGPNTEAFF. J is TRBJ1-1 and V is TRBV2; 8 bases fit TRBD1. Germline CDR1 and CDR2: SNHLY and FYNNEI. CDR3 length: 14 residues. With V trimmed by 7 bases and J by 1 base, 5 bases remained unmatched.

This clone was detected only once. The chain carries TRBV9 and TRBJ2-3; TRBD2 matches at 10 bases. This CDR3 contains 17 residues. Trimming took 0 bases from V and 4 from J; bases not matched to a gene: 8. Germline CDR1 is SGDLS and CDR2 is YYNGEE. CDR3 in amino acids: CASSVALASGRADTQYF. DNA for the CDR3: TGTGCCAGCAGCGTAGCTTTGGCTAGCGGGAGAGCAGATACGCAGTATTTT.

The V and J genes are TRBV6-1 and TRBJ2-2, with 7 positions matching TRBD1. Germline CDR1 reads MNHNS; CDR2 reads SASEGT. The CDR3 consists of 13 residues. The ends lost 6 bases at V and 6 bases at J; junction bases unmatched: 4. The CDR3 reads CASRNRGPGELFF. CDR3 coding DNA: TGTGCCAGCAGAAACAGGGGTCCCGGGGAGCTGTTTTTT.

Only one count was recorded for this clone. J is TRBJ1-2 and V is TRBV2, with TRBD1 matching 10 bases. V lost 6 bases to trimming and J lost 5 bases; unmatched junction nucleotides: 6. The CDR3 has 14 residues. The germline gives CDR1 SNHLY, CDR2 FYNNEI. The CDR3: CASSSGTGDYGYTF. CDR3 DNA: TGTGCCAGCAGCTCCGGGACAGGGGATTATGGCTACACCTTC.

The rearrangement links TRBV7-2 to TRBJ2-1, with 10 bases fitting TRBD2. Germline loops: CDR1 SGHTA, CDR2 FQGNSA. V lost 0 bases and J lost 12; bases outside the gene matches: 11. CDR3 length equals 16 residues. The CDR3, as DNA: TGTGCCAGCAGCTTAGCGGTAGCGGGAGGCGGAATCGGGCAGTTCTTC. Translated: CASSLAVAGGGIGQFF.

This clone showed up just a few times. The rearrangement joins TRBV4-3 to TRBJ1-5; D remains ambiguous. This CDR3 has 15 amino acids. Trimming left V 0 bases short and J 4 bases short, with 10 bases between. Germline-derived CDR1 and CDR2 are LGHNA and YSLEER. The CDR3 reads CASSQDAGINQPQHF. Here the CDR3 DNA reads TGCGCCAGCAGCCAAGATGCAGGCATTAATCAGCCCCAGCATTTT.